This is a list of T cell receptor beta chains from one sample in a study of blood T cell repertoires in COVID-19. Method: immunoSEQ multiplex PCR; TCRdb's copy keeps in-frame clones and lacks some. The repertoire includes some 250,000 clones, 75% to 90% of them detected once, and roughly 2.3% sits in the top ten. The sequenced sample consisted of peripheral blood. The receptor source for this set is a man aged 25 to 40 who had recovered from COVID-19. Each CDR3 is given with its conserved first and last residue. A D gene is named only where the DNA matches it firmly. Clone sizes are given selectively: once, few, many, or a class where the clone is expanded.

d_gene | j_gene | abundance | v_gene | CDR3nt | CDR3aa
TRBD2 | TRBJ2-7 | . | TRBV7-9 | TGTGCCAGCAGCGCGGGGGGGGTCCCTCGGGACGAGCAGTACTTC | CASSAGGVPRDEQYF
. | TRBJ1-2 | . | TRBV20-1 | TGCAGTGCCCCGGGACTTCCTGGCTACACCTTC | CSAPGLPGYTF
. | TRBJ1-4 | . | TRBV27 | TGTGCCAGCAGTTTAGGTGCAGCAACTAATGAAAAACTGTTTTTT | CASSLGAATNEKLFF
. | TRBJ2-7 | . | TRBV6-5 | TGTGCCAGCAGTTACATCAGTTGGGAGCAGTACTTC | CASSYISWEQYF
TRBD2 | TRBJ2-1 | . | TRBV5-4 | TGTGCCAGCAGCTTGCAGCGGGGAAACGATGAGCAGTTCTTC | CASSLQRGNDEQFF
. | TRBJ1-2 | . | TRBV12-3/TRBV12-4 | TGTGCCAGCAGCCCCTCGGGCTATGGCTACACCTTC | CASSPSGYGYTF
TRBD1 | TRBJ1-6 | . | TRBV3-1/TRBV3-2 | TGTGCCAGCACTCCAGGGGGCTCACCCCTCCACTTT | CASTPGGSPLHF
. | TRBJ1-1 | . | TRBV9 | TGTGCCAGCAGCGCTCCCCGGGCGGAGGAGAACACTGAAGCTTTCTTT | CASSAPRAEENTEAFF
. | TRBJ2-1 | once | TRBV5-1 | TGCGCCAGCTCCCCAAGTTGGGGGGACTTCACCTACAATGAGCAGTTCTTC | CASSPSWGDFTYNEQFF
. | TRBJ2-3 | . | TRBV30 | TGTGCCTGGAGTGGGGGCGGCACAGATACGCAGTATTTT | CAWSGGGTDTQYF
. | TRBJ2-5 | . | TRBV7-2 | TGTGCCAGCAGCTTTAGCCGAAGGTGGGTCGAGACCCAGTACTTC | CASSFSRRWVETQYF
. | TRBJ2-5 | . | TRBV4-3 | TGCGCCAGCAGCCAAGATTGGGACATATCGGAAGAGACCCAGTACTTC | CASSQDWDISEETQYF
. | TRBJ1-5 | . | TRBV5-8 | TGTGCCAGCAGCTCTTCCGGACCCTCCAGGGCCCAGCATTTT | CASSSSGPSRAQHF
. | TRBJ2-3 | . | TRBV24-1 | TGTGCCACCAGTGTTCGGGGGAAGTCCGATACGCAGTATTTT | CATSVRGKSDTQYF
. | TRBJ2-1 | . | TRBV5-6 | TGTGCCAGCACCCCGGGGAACAATGAGCAGTTCTTC | CASTPGNNEQFF
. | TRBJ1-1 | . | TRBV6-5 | TGTGCCAGCAGCGCCCTTCGGAGGAACACTGAAGCTTTCTTT | CASSALRRNTEAFF
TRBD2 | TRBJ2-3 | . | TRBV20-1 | TGCAGTGCTAGTGCCGGGACTAGGGGTCTGGATACGCAGTATTTT | CSASAGTRGLDTQYF
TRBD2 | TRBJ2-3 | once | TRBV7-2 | TGTGCCAGCAGCCTAAGACTAGCGGGGGGAATCACAGATACGCAGTATTTT | CASSLRLAGGITDTQYF
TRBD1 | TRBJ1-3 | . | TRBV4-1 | TGCGCCAGCAGCCAAGTAGGCTGGGACAGGGCCTCCTCTGGAAACACCATATATTTT | CASSQVGWDRASSGNTIYF
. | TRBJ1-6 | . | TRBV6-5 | TGTGCCAGCAAACCGGGCCCGGGGAGGTCACCCCTCCACTTT | CASKPGPGRSPLHF
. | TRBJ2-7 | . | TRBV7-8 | TGTGCCAGCAGCCGGCGGAGGGACCGGCCCTACGAGCAGTACTTC | CASSRRRDRPYEQYF
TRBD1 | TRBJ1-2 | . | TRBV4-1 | TGCGCCAGCACCAAACAGGGGGCGGGGTCCTATGGCTACACCTTC | CASTKQGAGSYGYTF
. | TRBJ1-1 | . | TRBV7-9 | TGTGCCAGCAGCTTAGTTTTAACAGAGAGAGCTTTCTTT | CASSLVLTERAFF
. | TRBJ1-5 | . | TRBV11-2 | TGTGCCAGCAGCGCATCCGGGACAACATACGATCAGCCCCAGCATTTT | CASSASGTTYDQPQHF
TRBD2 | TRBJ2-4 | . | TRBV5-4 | TGTGCCAGCAGCCGGGGGGGCCTAACCAAAAACATTCAGTACTTC | CASSRGGLTKNIQYF
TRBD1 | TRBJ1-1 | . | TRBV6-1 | TGTGCCAGCAGTGAAACCCAGACAGGGGCGGACACTGAAGCTTTCTTT | CASSETQTGADTEAFF
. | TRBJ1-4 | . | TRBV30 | TGTGCCTCTTCCTGGGAGGCAACTAATGAAAAACTGTTTTTT | CASSWEATNEKLFF
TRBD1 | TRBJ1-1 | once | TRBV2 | TGTGCCAGCAAAAAGACAGGGACTGAAGCTTTCTTT | CASKKTGTEAFF
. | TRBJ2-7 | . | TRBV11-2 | TGTGCCAGCAGCTTCCCGGACTCACGGTACGAGCAGTACTTC | CASSFPDSRYEQYF
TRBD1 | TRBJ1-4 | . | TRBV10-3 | TGTGCCATCAACTCGGGACAGCTTAATGAAAAACTGTTTTTT | CAINSGQLNEKLFF
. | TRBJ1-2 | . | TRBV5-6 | TGTGCCAGCAGTCCTTGGGGCGGGGATGGCTACACCTTC | CASSPWGGDGYTF
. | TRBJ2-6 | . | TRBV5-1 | TGCGCCAGCAGCTTGGCATCTGGGGCCAACGTCCTGACTTTC | CASSLASGANVLTF